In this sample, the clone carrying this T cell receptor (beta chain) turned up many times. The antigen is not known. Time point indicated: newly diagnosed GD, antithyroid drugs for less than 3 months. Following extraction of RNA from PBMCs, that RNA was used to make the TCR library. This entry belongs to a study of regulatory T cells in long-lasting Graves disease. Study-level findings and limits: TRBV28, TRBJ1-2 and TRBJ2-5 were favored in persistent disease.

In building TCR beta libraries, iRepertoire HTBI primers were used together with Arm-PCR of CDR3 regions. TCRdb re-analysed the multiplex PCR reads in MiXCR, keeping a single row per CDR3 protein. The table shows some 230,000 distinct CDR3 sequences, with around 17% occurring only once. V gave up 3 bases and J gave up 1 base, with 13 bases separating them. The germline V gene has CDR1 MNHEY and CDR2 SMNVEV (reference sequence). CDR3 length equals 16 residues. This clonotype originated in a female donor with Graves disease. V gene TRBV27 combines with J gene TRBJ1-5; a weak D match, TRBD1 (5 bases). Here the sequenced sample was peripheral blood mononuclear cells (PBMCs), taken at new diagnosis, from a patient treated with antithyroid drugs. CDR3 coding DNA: TGTGCCAGCAGTTTGGTGGGACCTCGGAGCAATCAGCCCCAGCATTTT. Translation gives CASSLVGPRSNQPQHF.